The 29 T cell receptor beta chains listed next were all sequenced from one sample in a study of T cells after posttransplantation cyclophosphamide. Produced via immunoSEQ multiplex PCR; TCRdb's table is partial and in-frame only. Of about 36,000 clones in the sample, roughly 78% were seen once. Cyclophosphamide on days +3 and +4 followed busulfan-fludarabine conditioning and a marrow graft. Specimen: CD4+ T cells sorted from blood, collected 1,900 to 2,000 days after a stem cell transplant with posttransplant cyclophosphamide. Receptor source: a female patient aged 40 to 55 who received an allogeneic stem cell transplant from a related donor, was CMV-positive, and had no GVHD. Some T cells may originate from the graft donor.

Turning to this clone: Other DNA sequences in this sample translate to the same CDR3. This chain connects TRBV9 to TRBJ2-3; 7 nucleotides agree with TRBD2. The CDR3 covers 16 residues. CDR1 is SGDLS, CDR2 YYNGEE, per germline. Trimming took 0 bases from V and 2 from J; bases not matched to a gene: 6. CDR3 loop: CASSVVAGEPTDTQYF. The DNA of the CDR3 is TGTGCCAGCAGCGTAGTTGCGGGGGAGCCCACAGATACGCAGTATTTT.

The chain employs TRBV15 and TRBJ2-7; no firm D call. Per germline, CDR1 LNHNV and CDR2 YYDKDF (reference sequence). V lost 4 bases, J lost 2 bases, and 12 bases lay in between. There are 14 residues in the CDR3. In nucleotides, the CDR3 is TGTGCCACCAGCACCCGATCCTATCCCTACGAGCAGTACTTC. It is translated as CATSTRSYPYEQYF.

The chain uses TRBV7-2 and TRBJ2-7, with D perhaps TRBD1 (6 bases). The V and J ends lost 1 base and 2 bases respectively, with 15 bases between them. Looked up from germline, CDR1 is SGHTA and CDR2 is FQGNSA. This CDR3 is built from 16 residues. The CDR3 is CASSLVGQPGPYEQYF. The DNA for the CDR3 is TGTGCCAGCAGCTTAGTAGGACAGCCAGGCCCCTACGAGCAGTACTTC.

The chain links TRBV7-8 to TRBJ2-7, with 7 bases aligning to TRBD1. Germline V gives CDR1 SGHVS, CDR2 FQNEAQ. With V trimmed by 6 bases and J by 1 base, 9 bases remained unmatched. The CDR3 is 15 amino acids. DNA of the CDR3: TGTGCCAGCAGTCCTCGGGACAGCTTATCCTACGAGCAGTACTTC. It is translated as CASSPRDSLSYEQYF.

J is TRBJ1-1 and V is TRBV4-3, with a possible D match to TRBD1 (5 bases). CDR1 and CDR2 (germline): LGHNA, YSLEER. Trimming cost V 3 bases and J 0 bases, with 11 bases left between them. This CDR3 is 15 amino acids long. CDR3 DNA sequence: TGCGCCAGCAGCCAGAATTTACAGGTGAACACTGAAGCTTTCTTT. Protein product: CASSQNLQVNTEAFF.

The chain recombines TRBV6-5 with TRBJ1-5; no clear D gene. Looked up from germline, CDR1 is MNHEY and CDR2 is SVGAGI. V lost 6 bases, J lost 0 bases, and 6 bases lay in between. There are 13 residues in the CDR3. The CDR3 DNA is TGTGCCAGCAGCCCAGATAGCAATCAGCCCCAGCATTTT. Its protein is CASSPDSNQPQHF.

The chain has TRBV25-1 and TRBJ2-3; 8 positions match TRBD2. The germline V gene has CDR1 MGHDK and CDR2 SYGVNS. CDR3 length: 16 residues. Trimming removed 1 base from V and 2 bases from J; junction bases left unmatched: 5. The CDR3 reads CASSELSRGATDTQYF. The CDR3 nucleotides are TGTGCCAGCAGTGAATTGTCGCGGGGGGCCACAGATACGCAGTATTTT.

This chain uses TRBV6-6 with TRBJ2-5, with D perhaps TRBD2 (6 bases). This CDR3 has 14 residues. Germline V gene sequence: CDR1 MNHNY, CDR2 SVGAGI (reference sequence). Trimming removed 2 bases from V and 5 bases from J, with 12 bases in between. CDR3 DNA sequence: TGTGCCAGCAGTTACAGATCAGGAGGGGAGACCCAGTACTTC. Its protein is CASSYRSGGETQYF.

The CDR3: CASSPFGTGQGNSPLHF. CDR3 nucleotide sequence: TGTGCCAGCTCACCATTTGGCACGGGACAGGGGAATTCACCCCTCCACTTT. This chain uses TRBV18 with TRBJ1-6; 10 bases are a match to TRBD1. The junction had 8 bases not matched to a gene; V was cut back by 2 bases and J by 7 bases. The CDR3 totals 17 residues. CDR1 and CDR2 (germline): KGHSH, LQKENI.

The chain recombines TRBV19 with TRBJ2-1, with 11 bases identical to TRBD2. V dropped 0 bases and J dropped 0; count of bases not matched to a gene: 4. Germline CDR1 is LNHDA and CDR2 is SQIVND (reference sequence). The CDR3 contains 18 residues. CDR3 in amino acids: CASSIEGLAGYSYNEQFF. In DNA, the CDR3 is TGTGCCAGTAGTATAGAAGGACTAGCGGGCTACTCCTACAATGAGCAGTTCTTC.

The chain is built from TRBV29-1 and TRBJ1-3, with D possibly being TRBD1 (5 bases). V lost 3 bases and J lost 3, with 9 bases in between. CDR3 length: 13 residues. The germline V gene has CDR1 SQVTM and CDR2 ANQGSEA. CDR3 sequence reads: CSVDGRDGNTIYF. The CDR3 nucleotides read TGCAGCGTTGACGGCAGGGATGGAAACACCATATATTTT. Together with reference TRBV29-1 and TRBJ1-3, the CDR3 gives the full variable domain: SAVISQKPSRDICQRGTSLTIQCQVDSQVTMMFWYRQQPGQSLTLIATANQGSEATYESGFVIDKFPISRPNLTFSTLTVSNMSPEDSSIYLCSVDGRDGNTIYFGEGSWLTVV.

V and J are TRBV19 and TRBJ1-2, with a weak D call TRBD1 (5 bases). With 4 bases removed from V and 0 bases from J, the gap between germline ends came to 15 bases. The CDR3 spans 16 residues. Germline V lookup: CDR1 LNHDA, CDR2 SQIVND (reference sequence). DNA for the CDR3: TGTGCCAGTAGTAGGGTGCAGGGCGAAGCTAACTATGGCTACACCTTC. Its translation: CASSRVQGEANYGYTF.

V usage is TRBV27 and J usage is TRBJ1-3; D is ambiguous. The CDR3 is 17 amino acids. In germline, CDR1 is MNHEY, CDR2 SMNVEV (reference sequence). The V end was cut by 8 bases, the J end by 0 bases, with 20 bases between. The CDR3 reads CASYPRGSPGSGNTIYF. The CDR3 DNA sequence: TGTGCCAGCTACCCGCGCGGTAGTCCGGGCTCTGGAAACACCATATATTTT.

This clone turned up a few times. The CDR3, as DNA: TGTGCCAGCAGTTTATTCGGCAGGGGGTTGGAAAAACTGTTTTTT. The encoded protein is CASSLFGRGLEKLFF. The genes are TRBV27 and TRBJ1-4; 7 bases line up with TRBD1. J lost 8 bases, V lost 1 base, and 7 bases had no gene match. Looked up from germline, CDR1 is MNHEY and CDR2 is SMNVEV (reference sequence). The CDR3 is made up of 15 amino acids.

V is TRBV7-2 and J is TRBJ2-1; maybe TRBD2 (7 bases). Trimming took 0 bases from V and 7 from J, leaving 10 bases between them. Germline V lookup: CDR1 SGHTA, CDR2 FQGNSA. The CDR3 loop spans 14 amino acids. The CDR3 protein is CASSLAGGQNEQFF. In DNA, the CDR3 is TGTGCCAGCAGCTTAGCGGGGGGGCAAAATGAGCAGTTCTTC.

The chain couples TRBV6-1 to TRBJ2-5, with D possibly being TRBD2 (5 bases). Germline CDR1 is MNHNS and CDR2 is SASEGT. The CDR3 sequence is 15 residues long. Trimming pared 2 bases from V and 7 bases from J, leaving 17 bases between. The chain's CDR3 is CASSERADLKRTQYF. The CDR3 nucleotides are TGTGCCAGCAGTGAAAGGGCGGACTTGAAGAGGACCCAGTACTTC.

The rearrangement uses TRBV25-1 and TRBJ2-4, with D unresolved. This CDR3 is 13 amino acids long. Germline V CDR1 and CDR2: MGHDK, SYGVNS. V lost 4 bases to trimming and J lost 8 bases, with 12 bases between them. CDR3 nucleotide sequence: TGTGCCAGCAGTGTGGAACCTCGGGACATTCAGTACTTC. Translated: CASSVEPRDIQYF. Looking up the rest from reference TRBV25-1 and TRBJ2-4 gives the full variable domain: EADIYQTPRYLVIGTGKKITLECSQTMGHDKMYWYQQDPGMELHLIHYSYGVNSTEKGDLSSESTVSRIRTEHFPLTLESARPSHTSQYLCASSVEPRDIQYFGAGTRLSVL.

This clone occurred many times. The chain joins TRBV7-2 to TRBJ1-2, with unresolved D. Germline-derived CDR1 and CDR2 are SGHTA and FQGNSA. The germline V and J ends were trimmed by 4 bases and 3 bases, with 3 bases remaining between them. The CDR3 has 11 residues. The chain's CDR3 is CASSSYYGYTF. The CDR3 region has the DNA TGTGCCAGCAGCTCTTACTATGGCTACACCTTC.

The gene calls are TRBV5-1 and TRBJ2-5, with TRBD1 identical over 7 bases. Germline CDR1 reads SGHRS; CDR2 reads YFSETQ. This CDR3 region has 15 residues. The ends lost 4 bases at V and 0 bases at J; junction bases unmatched: 6. The CDR3 protein is CASSRDSAYQETQYF. In DNA form, the CDR3 reads TGCGCCAGCAGCCGGGACAGCGCTTACCAAGAGACCCAGTACTTC.

The rearrangement joins TRBV29-1 to TRBJ2-1, with 10 bases that match TRBD2. With 4 bases clipped from V and 7 bases from J, the junction kept 10 bases outside the gene matches. The CDR3 spans 15 residues. Per germline, CDR1 SQVTM and CDR2 ANQGSEA. The CDR3 loop is CSVASIAGGLNEQFF. CDR3 in DNA: TGCAGCGTTGCTTCAATAGCGGGGGGACTTAATGAGCAGTTCTTC.

The V call is TRBV19, the J call TRBJ1-2; 8 nucleotides match TRBD1. The CDR3 runs to 12 residues. Germline CDR1 is LNHDA and CDR2 is SQIVND (reference sequence). Trimming took 9 bases from V and 8 from J; bases not matched to a gene: 8. This CDR3 reads CASMTGAGGYTF. In DNA, the CDR3 is TGTGCCAGCATGACAGGGGCCGGCGGCTACACCTTC.

V gene TRBV19 combines with J gene TRBJ1-1; 10 nucleotides agree with TRBD1. The germline V gene has CDR1 LNHDA and CDR2 SQIVND (reference sequence). Germline trimming cut 6 bases from V and 0 bases from J; bases unmatched to any gene: 4. This CDR3 is 15 amino acids long. The CDR3 reads CASSPGQGLNTEAFF. DNA of the CDR3: TGTGCCAGTAGCCCGGGACAGGGGCTGAACACTGAAGCTTTCTTT.

This clone occurred a few times. The J gene is TRBJ1-5, the V gene TRBV19; D is unclear. The CDR3 contains 14 residues. The ends were cut back, 5 bases at V and 9 bases at J, with 17 bases in the middle. Looked up from germline, CDR1 is LNHDA and CDR2 is SQIVND (reference sequence). The CDR3 nucleotides read TGTGCCAGTAGTCCCAATGCCCCCTCCGGGCCCCAGCATTTT. This gives the protein CASSPNAPSGPQHF.

The V and J genes are TRBV6-4 and TRBJ2-2; maybe TRBD2 (5 bases). Germline CDR1 is MRHNA and CDR2 is SNTAGT. CDR3 length equals 14 residues. Trimming removed 3 bases from V and 6 bases from J, with 11 bases in between. CDR3 loop: CASSERTSAGELFF. The CDR3 region has the DNA TGTGCCAGCAGTGAGCGGACTTCAGCCGGGGAGCTGTTTTTT.

CDR3 region: CASSLGWGQGTNEQFF. CDR3 DNA sequence: TGCGCCAGCAGCTTGGGGTGGGGACAGGGGACGAATGAGCAGTTCTTC. The chain couples TRBV5-1 to TRBJ2-1, with 10 bases fitting TRBD1. CDR3 length: 16 amino acids. Germline trimming cut 0 bases from V and 7 bases from J; bases unmatched to any gene: 7. CDR1 and CDR2 from the germline V gene are SGHRS and YFSETQ.

The genes are TRBV2 and TRBJ2-6; D might be TRBD1 (6 bases). Trimming took 6 bases from V and 0 from J, leaving 15 bases between them. Germline loops: CDR1 SNHLY, CDR2 FYNNEI. The CDR3 has 17 amino acids. As DNA, the CDR3 is TGTGCCAGCAGCAGGACAGCCCTAGGCTCTGGGGCCAACGTCCTGACTTTC. Protein: CASSRTALGSGANVLTF.

The V call is TRBV13, the J call TRBJ2-1; 16 bases are a match to TRBD2. The V segment lost 1 base and the J segment 0 bases; nucleotides outside the gene matches: 6. Looked up from germline, CDR1 is PRHDT and CDR2 is FYEKMQ (reference sequence). The CDR3 spans 20 residues. DNA of the CDR3: TGTGCCAGCAGCTTAGCACCGGGACTAGCGGGGGGGGGCTCCTACAATGAGCAGTTCTTC. Translation gives CASSLAPGLAGGGSYNEQFF.

CDR3 protein: CASSATSYGYTF. CDR3 sequence (DNA): TGTGCCAGCAGCGCTACGTCTTATGGCTACACCTTC. The chain is built from TRBV7-2 and TRBJ1-2; D gene ambiguous. The V gene lost 5 bases and the J gene lost 5 bases, with 9 bases spanning the gap. The CDR3 runs to 12 residues. Per the germline V gene, CDR1 is SGHTA and CDR2 is FQGNSA.

This chain uses TRBV10-2 with TRBJ2-5, with D tentatively TRBD2 (6 bases). CDR3 length: 12 amino acids. Germline loops: CDR1 WSHSY, CDR2 SAAADI. The V end was cut by 3 bases, the J end by 11 bases, with 13 bases between. The CDR3 is CASSDDPRGQYF. The CDR3 DNA is TGCGCCAGCAGTGATGACCCCCGGGGGCAGTACTTC.